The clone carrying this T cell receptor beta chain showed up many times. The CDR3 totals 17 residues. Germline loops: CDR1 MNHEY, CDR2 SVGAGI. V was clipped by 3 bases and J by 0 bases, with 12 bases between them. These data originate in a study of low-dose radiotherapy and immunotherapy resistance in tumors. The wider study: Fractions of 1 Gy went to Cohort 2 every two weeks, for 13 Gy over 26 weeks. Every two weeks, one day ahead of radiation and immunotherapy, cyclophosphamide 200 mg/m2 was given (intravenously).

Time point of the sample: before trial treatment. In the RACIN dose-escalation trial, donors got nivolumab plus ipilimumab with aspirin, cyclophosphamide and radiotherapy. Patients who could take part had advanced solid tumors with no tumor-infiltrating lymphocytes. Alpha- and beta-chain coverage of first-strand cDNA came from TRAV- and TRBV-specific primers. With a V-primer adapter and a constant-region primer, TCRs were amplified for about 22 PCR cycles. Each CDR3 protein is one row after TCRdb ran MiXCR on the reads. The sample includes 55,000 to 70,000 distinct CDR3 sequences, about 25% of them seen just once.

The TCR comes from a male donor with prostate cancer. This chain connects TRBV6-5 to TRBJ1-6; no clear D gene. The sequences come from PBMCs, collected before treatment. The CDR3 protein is CASSYSTASSYNSPLHF. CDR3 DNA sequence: TGTGCCAGCAGTTATTCGACGGCTAGCTCCTATAATTCACCCCTCCACTTT.